Shown below are 13 T cell receptor beta chains from a single sample sequenced in a study of shared clonotypes between healthy human individuals. Method: immunoSEQ multiplex PCR; TCRdb's copy keeps in-frame clones and lacks some. The profile shows millions of clones, roughly nine tenths of them singletons. Sample: naive CD4+ T cells sorted from blood. Subset meaning: CD45RA+ positively selected. Receptors originate from a man between 18 and 29 years old in good health.

This chain connects TRBV9 to TRBJ2-1, with 9 bases aligning to TRBD1. The V and J ends lost 2 bases and 6 bases, in that order; junction bases with no gene match: 6. This CDR3 is built from 15 residues. The germline gives CDR1 SGDLS, CDR2 YYNGEE. The CDR3 loop is CASSVDRGESNEQFF. CDR3 bases: TGTGCCAGCAGCGTCGACAGGGGGGAAAGCAATGAGCAGTTCTTC. Combining the CDR3 with reference TRBV9 and TRBJ2-1 gives the whole variable domain DSGVTQTPKHLITATGQRVTLRCSPRSGDLSVYWYQQSLDQGLQFLIQYYNGEERAKGNILERFSAQQFPDLHSELNLSSLELGDSALYFCASSVDRGESNEQFFGPGTRLTVL.

Concerning this clone: Other nucleotide sequences from this sample produce the same CDR3. The rearrangement uses TRBV28 and TRBJ2-7; D may be TRBD1 (6 bases). Trimming removed 5 bases from V and 4 bases from J, with 12 bases in between. Germline V gene lookup returns CDR1 MDHEN and CDR2 SYDVKM. The CDR3 extends over 13 amino acids. The CDR3 coding sequence is TGTGCCAGCAGTCCCGGCCAGGGGTACGAGCAGTACTTC. Its protein is CASSPGQGYEQYF.

The chain couples TRBV5-4 to TRBJ1-6, with unresolved D. This CDR3 spans 15 amino acids. Trimming cost V 0 bases and J 10 bases, with 14 bases left between them. Germline lookup yields CDR1 SGHNT and CDR2 YYREEE (reference sequence). The CDR3 bases are TGTGCCAGCAGCTTGGATATAGGACTGGGGTCACCCCTCCACTTT. This codes for CASSLDIGLGSPLHF.

This chain connects TRBV7-9 to TRBJ2-7; D might be TRBD1 (6 bases). This CDR3 has 16 amino acids. Trimming shortened V by 5 bases and J by 2 bases, and 19 bases separated the two germline ends. The germline CDR1 and CDR2 sequences are SEHNR and FQNEAQ (reference sequence). The CDR3, as DNA: TGTGCCAGCAGCCCACTCAGACAGGCTAGAGCCTACGAGCAGTACTTC. This translates into CASSPLRQARAYEQYF.

The sample holds one count of this clone. The chain employs TRBV30 and TRBJ1-5; 9 nucleotides agree with TRBD1. The CDR3 consists of 15 residues. Looked up from germline, CDR1 is GTSNPN and CDR2 is SVGIG (reference sequence). The trim removed 2 bases at V and 1 base at J, leaving 3 bases unmatched. The DNA for the CDR3 is TGTGCCTGGAGTCGCGGACAGGGGAGCAATCAGCCCCAGCATTTT. This gives the protein CAWSRGQGSNQPQHF.

The chain joins TRBV5-1 to TRBJ1-1, with no clear D. The germline gives CDR1 SGHRS, CDR2 YFSETQ. The CDR3 consists of 13 residues. Trimming removed 2 bases at V and 0 bases at J, with 5 bases between. CDR3 nucleotides: TGCGCCAGCAGCTTCCACCTGAACACTGAAGCTTTCTTT. The encoded protein is CASSFHLNTEAFF.

The V call is TRBV18, the J call TRBJ2-7, with D hard to call. The CDR3 loop spans 13 amino acids. Germline loops: CDR1 KGHSH, CDR2 LQKENI. Between the trimmed V and J ends, which lost 4 bases and 7 bases, there was a span of 14 bases. In nucleotides, the CDR3 is TGTGCCAGCTCACGAGACGGGCTGGTTGAGCAGTACTTC. It yields the protein CASSRDGLVEQYF.

Regarding this clone: The sample holds other DNA sequences that translate to the same CDR3. V is TRBV11-2 and J is TRBJ2-5; D is uncertain. Germline V CDR1 and CDR2: SGHAT, FQNNGV. The ends were cut back, 1 base at V and 3 bases at J, with 6 bases in the middle. The CDR3 has 13 amino acids. Written as DNA, the CDR3 is TGTGCCAGCAGCTTAGGAGGCAAAGAGACCCAGTACTTC. This encodes CASSLGGKETQYF.

CDR3 sequence reads: CASRYPSGRNTGELFF. In DNA, the CDR3 is TGTGCCAGTAGGTACCCTAGCGGAAGAAACACCGGGGAGCTGTTTTTT. The chain links TRBV19 to TRBJ2-2; 7 bases fit TRBD2. The CDR3 runs 16 residues. CDR1 is LNHDA and CDR2 is SQIVND in the germline V gene (reference sequence). J was trimmed by 2 bases and V by 6 bases; bases with no gene match: 9.

The chain carries TRBV5-1 and TRBJ1-3; D is perhaps TRBD1 (5 bases). Germline V lookup: CDR1 SGHRS, CDR2 YFSETQ. The CDR3 sequence is 16 residues long. Trimming removed 3 bases at V and 2 bases at J, with 15 bases between. The CDR3 reads CASSYLGGAAGNTIYF. The DNA of the CDR3 is TGCGCCAGCAGCTACCTAGGAGGGGCAGCTGGAAACACCATATATTTT.

The chain carries TRBV5-1 and TRBJ2-1; TRBD2 matches at 8 bases. CDR3 length: 16 amino acids. Per the germline V gene, CDR1 is SGHRS and CDR2 is YFSETQ. The ends lost 4 bases at V and 8 bases at J; junction bases unmatched: 14. In DNA, the CDR3 is TGCGCCAGCAGCCTAGGGGTAGCGGGGTCGTCGGATGAGCAGTTCTTC. Its translation: CASSLGVAGSSDEQFF.

The gene calls are TRBV10-3 and TRBJ2-4, with D hard to call. The germline V and J ends were trimmed by 2 bases and 3 bases, with 8 bases remaining between them. The CDR3 is 14 residues long. Germline V lookup: CDR1 ENHRY, CDR2 SYGVKD. The DNA for the CDR3 is TGTGCCATCAGTGAGGAAATAGACAAAAACATTCAGTACTTC. Amino acid sequence: CAISEEIDKNIQYF.

V and J are TRBV5-5 and TRBJ2-3; 12 bases fit TRBD2. The CDR3 is 16 residues long. Germline V gene data show CDR1 as SGHKS and CDR2 as YYEKEE (reference sequence). The junction had 8 bases not matched to a gene; V was cut back by 5 bases and J by 4 bases. This CDR3 is CASSLAGGPVADTQYF. The CDR3 DNA is TGTGCCAGCAGTCTAGCGGGAGGGCCAGTAGCAGATACGCAGTATTTT.